These 21 T cell receptor beta chains originate from one sample sequenced in a study of cytomegalovirus exposure and HLA in healthy donors. 60 Vbeta and 13 Jbeta primers were used in PCR. Measured with immunoSEQ multiplex PCR; TCRdb has only the in-frame clones, and not every one. The table includes roughly 190,000 clones, roughly 80% detected once. Sequencing was performed on PBMCs. The receptors were sampled from a young woman in good health and CMV-seronegative.

The V and J genes are TRBV18 and TRBJ1-1; maybe TRBD1 (6 bases). V gave up 1 base and J gave up 6 bases, with 9 bases separating them. The CDR3 covers 13 residues. The germline V gene has CDR1 KGHSH and CDR2 LQKENI. The CDR3 reads CASSPQGVSEAFF. CDR3 coding DNA: TGTGCCAGCTCACCACAGGGGGTTTCTGAAGCTTTCTTT.

This sequence joins TRBV2 and TRBJ2-1, with 7 bases matching TRBD2. Germline CDR1 reads SNHLY; CDR2 reads FYNNEI. J gave up 0 bases and V 3 bases, and 14 bases lay outside the gene matches. This CDR3 spans 19 amino acids. The CDR3 bases are TGTGCCAGCAGTGAGCCCCTGGGACTACCCGAGAGCTCCTACAATGAGCAGTTCTTC. As protein: CASSEPLGLPESSYNEQFF. Filled out from reference TRBV2 and TRBJ2-1, the complete variable domain reads EPEVTQTPSHQVTQMGQEVILRCVPISNHLYFYWYRQILGQKVEFLVSFYNNEISEKSEIFDDQFSVERPDGSNFTLKIRSTKLEDSAMYFCASSEPLGLPESSYNEQFFGPGTRLTVL.

The chain uses TRBV27 and TRBJ2-2, with unresolved D. This CDR3 is built from 12 residues. V was cut by 6 bases and J by 5 bases, with 7 bases left in between. Germline V gene sequence: CDR1 MNHEY, CDR2 SMNVEV (reference sequence). CDR3 sequence: CASSLLTGELFF. The CDR3 coding sequence is TGTGCCAGCAGCCTCTTGACCGGGGAGCTGTTTTTT.

This clone was seen only a few times. The J gene is TRBJ1-1, the V gene TRBV4-1; 8 bases are shared with TRBD1. The CDR3 loop spans 16 amino acids. Germline V lookup: CDR1 MGHRA, CDR2 YSYEKL. The V and J ends lost 4 bases and 2 bases, in that order; junction bases with no gene match: 9. The DNA of the CDR3 is TGCGCCAGCAGCCTCACCAGGGGGACAGGTAACACTGAAGCTTTCTTT. Its translation is CASSLTRGTGNTEAFF.

This chain connects TRBV10-1 to TRBJ1-6; no reliable D call. V was cut by 2 bases and J by 0 bases, with 5 bases left in between. The CDR3 extends over 15 amino acids. The V gene's germline CDR1 is WNHNN and CDR2 SYGVQD (reference sequence). CDR3 region: CASSEKSSYNSPLHF. The DNA for the CDR3 is TGCGCCAGCAGTGAGAAGAGCTCCTATAATTCACCCCTCCACTTT.

The genes are TRBV18 and TRBJ2-1; TRBD1 matches at 8 bases. The ends lost 4 bases at V and 5 bases at J; junction bases unmatched: 7. The CDR3 loop spans 15 amino acids. The germline CDR1 and CDR2 sequences are KGHSH and LQKENI. Here the CDR3 DNA reads TGTGCCAGCTCACGCGTCGGACAGGGTAACAATGAGCAGTTCTTC. This sequence encodes CASSRVGQGNNEQFF.

The rearrangement links TRBV19 to TRBJ2-5; the D gene is possibly TRBD1 (5 bases). The germline CDR1 and CDR2 sequences are LNHDA and SQIVND (reference sequence). The CDR3 consists of 17 residues. V shed 3 bases and J shed 5 bases, with 22 bases lying between them. CDR3 amino acids: CASSMFIGGRAGETQYF. CDR3 in DNA: TGTGCCAGTAGTATGTTTATCGGTGGCAGGGCAGGGGAGACCCAGTACTTC.

The chain uses TRBV7-9 and TRBJ1-1; D remains unclear. Germline CDR1 SEHNR, CDR2 FQNEAQ (reference sequence). The CDR3 covers 14 residues. V was cut by 1 base and J by 2 bases, with 8 bases left in between. The DNA for the CDR3 is TGTGCCAGCAGCTTAGATCCGGGAAACACTGAAGCTTTCTTT. It yields the protein CASSLDPGNTEAFF.

The rearrangement joins TRBV6-5 to TRBJ1-2; TRBD1 matches 8 bases. The trim removed 3 bases at V and 4 bases at J, leaving 7 bases unmatched. The CDR3 has 15 amino acids. Germline V gives CDR1 MNHEY, CDR2 SVGAGI. CDR3 loop: CASSYSTGETYGYTF. Written as DNA, the CDR3 is TGTGCCAGCAGTTATTCGACAGGGGAGACCTATGGCTACACCTTC.

The V and J genes are TRBV10-3 and TRBJ2-7; 10 positions match TRBD1. With 4 bases clipped from V and 2 bases from J, the junction kept 5 bases outside the gene matches. CDR3 size: 15 residues. CDR1 and CDR2 from the germline V gene are ENHRY and SYGVKD. CDR3 in DNA: TGTGCCATCAGTGGGCCGGGACAGGGGACCTACGAGCAGTACTTC. Residues: CAISGPGQGTYEQYF.

The CDR3 protein is CASSLARGTETQYF. CDR3 nucleotides: TGTGCCAGCAGCTTAGCCAGGGGAACAGAGACCCAGTACTTC. The chain recombines TRBV11-2 with TRBJ2-5, with D maybe TRBD1 (6 bases). Trimming pared 1 base from V and 4 bases from J, leaving 10 bases between. Germline assignment: CDR1 SGHAT and CDR2 FQNNGV. CDR3 length equals 14 residues.

CDR3 bases: TGTGCCAGCAGTTCCGGGACAGGGGTGGGCAATGAGCAGTTCTTC. It yields the protein CASSSGTGVGNEQFF. The chain uses TRBV6-6 and TRBJ2-1; 10 nucleotides line up with TRBD1. The germline CDR1 and CDR2 sequences are MNHNY and SVGAGI (reference sequence). The junction had 6 bases not matched to a gene; V was cut back by 4 bases and J by 6 bases. The CDR3 is made up of 15 amino acids.

A single count supports this clone. This chain links TRBV11-2 with TRBJ2-1; D perhaps matches TRBD2 (5 bases). The CDR3 contains 14 residues. V shed 4 bases and J shed 6 bases, with 13 bases lying between them. Germline V gene lookup returns CDR1 SGHAT and CDR2 FQNNGV. CDR3 sequence (DNA): TGTGCCAGCAGCTCGGCCGACTACCTCAATGAGCAGTTCTTC. Its translation is CASSSADYLNEQFF.

The count of this clone is one. V is TRBV4-3 and J is TRBJ1-4; D perhaps matches TRBD1 (5 bases). V lost 1 base, J lost 13 bases, and 16 bases lay in between. The CDR3 is 14 residues long. CDR1 is LGHNA and CDR2 is YSLEER in the germline V gene. This CDR3 reads CASSQGFGPGGLFF. DNA of the CDR3: TGCGCCAGCAGCCAAGGATTCGGGCCGGGGGGACTGTTTTTT.

The chain joins TRBV9 to TRBJ2-3, with TRBD1 identical over 7 bases. The junction had 8 bases not matched to a gene; V was cut back by 0 bases and J by 1 base. The CDR3 runs to 17 residues. The germline gives CDR1 SGDLS, CDR2 YYNGEE. The CDR3 coding sequence is TGTGCCAGCAGCGTAGGCTTCGGGCAGGGGGGCACAGATACGCAGTATTTT. Amino acids: CASSVGFGQGGTDTQYF.

The chain has TRBV7-9 and TRBJ2-2, with 10 bases identical to TRBD1. V gave up 5 bases and J gave up 4 bases; unmatched junction bases: 4. The germline gives CDR1 SEHNR, CDR2 FQNEAQ (reference sequence). This CDR3 region has 15 residues. The chain's CDR3 is CASSRQGASTGELFF. The CDR3 nucleotides read TGTGCCAGCAGCCGACAGGGGGCTAGCACCGGGGAGCTGTTTTTT.

The chain has TRBV18 and TRBJ1-1; weak D call: TRBD1 (5 bases). V was pared by 5 bases and J by 1 base, with 8 bases between. CDR3 length: 13 amino acids. The germline V gene has CDR1 KGHSH and CDR2 LQKENI. The CDR3 spells CASSYTGNTEAFF. The CDR3 DNA follows: TGTGCCAGCTCATATACAGGGAACACTGAAGCTTTCTTT.

The chain recombines TRBV18 with TRBJ2-2, with 8 bases identical to TRBD2. Unmatched junction bases numbered 4, after V lost 4 bases and J lost 3 bases. The CDR3 runs to 15 residues. Germline V gene sequence: CDR1 KGHSH, CDR2 LQKENI. This CDR3 is CASSLLAGYTGELFF. CDR3 nucleotide sequence: TGTGCCAGCTCACTTTTAGCGGGATACACCGGGGAGCTGTTTTTT.

This chain links TRBV9 with TRBJ1-2, with 9 bases lining up with TRBD1. This CDR3 region has 16 residues. The ends lost 2 bases at V and 4 bases at J; junction bases unmatched: 9. Per the germline V gene, CDR1 is SGDLS and CDR2 is YYNGEE. CDR3 protein: CASSVQPGQGGYGYTF. In nucleotides, the CDR3 is TGTGCCAGCAGCGTTCAACCGGGACAGGGAGGCTATGGCTACACCTTC.

CDR3 residues: CASSLASGAGSYNEQFF. In nucleotides, the CDR3 is TGTGCCAGCAGCTTAGCAAGCGGGGCCGGCTCCTACAATGAGCAGTTCTTC. The rearrangement uses TRBV5-6 and TRBJ2-1, with 7 bases that match TRBD2. V shed 2 bases and J 0 bases; nucleotides not matched to a gene: 8. The CDR3 sequence is 17 residues long. Germline CDR1 reads SGHDT; CDR2 reads YYEEEE.

This chain joins TRBV4-1 and TRBJ2-1; D remains ambiguous. The V gene's germline CDR1 is MGHRA and CDR2 YSYEKL. The CDR3 contains 14 residues. Trimming cost V 4 bases and J 8 bases, with 15 bases left between them. CDR3: CASSPQGTRYEQFF. The DNA of the CDR3 is TGCGCCAGCAGCCCCCAAGGTACGCGGTATGAGCAGTTCTTC.